Detailed here is one T cell receptor beta chain. In the authors' workflow: Amplification with reference gene primers provided the estimates of nucleated cell counts. TCRdb's copy holds only in-frame clones and misses some; the assay was immunoSEQ multiplex PCR. The DNA gave D and trimming, while V, J and clone size come from that table. The data hold around 250,000 clones, with around four fifths observed a single time. This CDR3 is built from 11 residues. Germline CDR1 reads SNHLY; CDR2 reads FYNNEI. The V and J ends lost 7 bases and 6 bases respectively, with 6 bases between them. The data stem from a study of blood T cell repertoires in COVID-19. Overall study context: Samples taken during acute and convalescent COVID-19 were collected in the United States, Italy and Spain. T cells, B-cell-depleted T cells, or PBMCs supplied cDNA or gDNA.

Source material: peripheral blood. The chain carries TRBV2 and TRBJ1-4; D not resolved. This receptor was obtained from a man aged 30 to 39 who had recovered from COVID-19. CDR3 in amino acids: CASKTDEKLFF. The DNA for the CDR3 is TGTGCCAGCAAAACAGATGAAAAACTGTTTTTT.